This TCR beta chain emerged from a study of blood T cell repertoires in COVID-19. Study overall: Sources were T cells, B-cell-depleted T cells, or PBMCs; the material itself was cDNA or gDNA.

The CDR3 has 15 residues. J gave up 8 bases and V 0 bases, and 8 bases lay outside the gene matches. Germline CDR1 reads SGHRS; CDR2 reads YFSETQ. Sequencing was performed with immunoSEQ multiplex PCR; in TCRdb, only in-frame clones are kept and a portion is missing. The table includes about 210,000 clones, 84% detected once. The rearrangement uses TRBV5-1 and TRBJ1-2, with TRBD1 identical over 9 bases. The source is a man in his forties or fifties who had recovered from COVID-19. Material: peripheral blood. The CDR3 sequence is CASSLDTGGLGGYTF. CDR3 nucleotides: TGCGCCAGCAGCTTGGATACAGGGGGCTTAGGGGGCTACACCTTC.